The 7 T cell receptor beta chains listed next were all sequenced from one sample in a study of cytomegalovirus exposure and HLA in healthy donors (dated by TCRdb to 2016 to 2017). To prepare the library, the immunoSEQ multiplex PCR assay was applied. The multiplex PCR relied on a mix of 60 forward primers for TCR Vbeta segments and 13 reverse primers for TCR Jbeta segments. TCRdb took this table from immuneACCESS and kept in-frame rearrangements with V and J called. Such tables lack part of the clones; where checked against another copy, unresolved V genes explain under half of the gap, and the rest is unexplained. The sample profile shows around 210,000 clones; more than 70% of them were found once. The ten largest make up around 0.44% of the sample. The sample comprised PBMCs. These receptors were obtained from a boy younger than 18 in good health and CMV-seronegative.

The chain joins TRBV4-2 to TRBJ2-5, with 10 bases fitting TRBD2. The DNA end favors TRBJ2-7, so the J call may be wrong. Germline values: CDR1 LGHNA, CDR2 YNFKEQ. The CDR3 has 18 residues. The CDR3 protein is CASSQVNSGGMSSYEQYF. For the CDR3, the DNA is TGTGCCAGCAGCCAAGTGAATAGCGGGGGGATGAGCTCCTACGAGCAGTACTTC.

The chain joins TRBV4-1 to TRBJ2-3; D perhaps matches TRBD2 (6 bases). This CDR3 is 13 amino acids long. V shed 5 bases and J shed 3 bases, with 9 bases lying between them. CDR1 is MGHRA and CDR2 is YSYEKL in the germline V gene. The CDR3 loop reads CASSSRGTDTQYF. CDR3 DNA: TGCGCCAGCAGCTCACGGGGGACAGATACGCAGTATTTT.

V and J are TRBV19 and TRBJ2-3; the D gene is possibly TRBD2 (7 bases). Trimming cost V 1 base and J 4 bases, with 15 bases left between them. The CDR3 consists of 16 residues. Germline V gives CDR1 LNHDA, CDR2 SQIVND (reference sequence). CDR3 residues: CASSIGWGRGADTQYF. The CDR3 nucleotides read TGTGCCAGTAGTATAGGGTGGGGGAGGGGGGCAGATACGCAGTATTTT. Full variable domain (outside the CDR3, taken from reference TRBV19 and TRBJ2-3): DGGITQSPKYLFRKEGQNVTLSCEQNLNHDAMYWYRQDPGQGLRLIYYSQIVNDFQKGDIAEGYSVSREKKESFPLTVTSAQKNPTAFYLCASSIGWGRGADTQYFGPGTRLTVL.

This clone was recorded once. The CDR3 coding sequence is TGTGCCAGCAGCCAATGGGGGACAGGATCATACACTGAAGCTTTCTTT. It yields the protein CASSQWGTGSYTEAFF. V usage is TRBV16 and J usage is TRBJ1-1; the match to TRBD1 covers 8 bases. This CDR3 is 16 amino acids long. J was trimmed by 3 bases and V by 1 base; bases with no gene match: 7. CDR1 is KGHSY, CDR2 FQNENV, per germline.

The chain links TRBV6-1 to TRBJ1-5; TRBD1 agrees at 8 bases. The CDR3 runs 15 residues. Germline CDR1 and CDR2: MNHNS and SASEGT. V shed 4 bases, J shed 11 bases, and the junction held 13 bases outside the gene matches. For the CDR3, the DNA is TGTGCCAGCAGTGCACCAAGAGACAGGGGCCATGCCCAGCATTTT. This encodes CASSAPRDRGHAQHF.

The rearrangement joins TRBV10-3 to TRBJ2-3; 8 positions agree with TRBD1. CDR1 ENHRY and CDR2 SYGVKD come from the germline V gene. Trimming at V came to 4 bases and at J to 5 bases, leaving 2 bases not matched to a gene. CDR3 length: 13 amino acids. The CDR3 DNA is TGTGCCATCAGTGGACAGGGGAAAGATACGCAGTATTTT. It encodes CAISGQGKDTQYF.

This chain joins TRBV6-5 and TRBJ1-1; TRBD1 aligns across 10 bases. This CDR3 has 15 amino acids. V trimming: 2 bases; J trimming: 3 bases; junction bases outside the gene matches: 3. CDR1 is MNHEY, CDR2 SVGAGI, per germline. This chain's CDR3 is CASSYPGQGDTEAFF. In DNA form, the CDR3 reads TGTGCCAGCAGTTACCCCGGACAGGGGGACACTGAAGCTTTCTTT.